This is a list of T cell receptor beta chains from one sample in a study of cytomegalovirus exposure and HLA in healthy donors. Clones were sequenced by immunoSEQ multiplex PCR, and TCRdb holds only the in-frame ones, with some missing. Recorded for this sample: 100,000 to 150,000 clones. The sample taken for sequencing was PBMCs. The origin of the receptors is a man between 18 and 29 years old in good health and CMV-seronegative. The CDR3 runs from the conserved cysteine through the conserved F or W. A D gene is named only where the DNA matches it firmly.

cdr3_length j_call v_call d_call cdr3_nt cdr3_aa
14 TRBJ2-6 TRBV15 - TGTGCCATCGACCCGGGGGCTGGGGCCAACGTCCTGACTTTC CAIDPGAGANVLTF
15 TRBJ1-2 TRBV5-1 - TGCGCCAGCGGCCGGGGGGAAGTAGCTAACTATGGCTACACCTTC CASGRGEVANYGYTF
15 TRBJ1-1 TRBV18 - TGTGCCAGCTCACCACCGGGGCAGACGAACACTGAAGCTTTCTTT CASSPPGQTNTEAFF
15 TRBJ2-3 TRBV5-1 TRBD2 TGCGCCAGCAGCTTATTAGCGGGGAGCACAGATACGCAGTATTTT CASSLLAGSTDTQYF
15 TRBJ2-7 TRBV9 - TGTGCCAGCAGCGCCACGGGACAACCCTCCTACGAGCAGTACTTC CASSATGQPSYEQYF
14 TRBJ2-3 TRBV10-3 TRBD2 TGTGCCATCATGGCTAGCGGGTTGACAGATACGCAGTATTTT CAIMASGLTDTQYF
15 TRBJ1-6 TRBV9 - TGTGCCAGCAGCGTAGTGGGGCAAACCAATTCACCCCTCCACTTT CASSVVGQTNSPLHF
14 TRBJ1-1 TRBV19 - TGTGCCAGTAGTATTTCTTGGAGGCAGACTGCAGCTTTCTTT CASSISWRQTAAFF
17 TRBJ2-2 TRBV5-1 TRBD2 TGCGCCAGCAGCTTGCAGCCTAGCGGGGCGAACACCGGGGAGCTGTTTTTT CASSLQPSGANTGELFF
15 TRBJ1-6 TRBV9 - TGCGCCAGCAGCGCAACGACAGTGCTCAATTCACCCCTCCACTTT CASSATTVLNSPLHF
15 TRBJ1-3 TRBV19 - TGTGCCAGTAGTTCGACAGACCGCTCTGGAAACACCATATATTTT CASSSTDRSGNTIYF
17 TRBJ2-3 TRBV5-5 TRBD2 TGTGCCAGCAGCGCCCAGGTAGGACTAGCGGATTCAGATACGCAGTATTTT CASSAQVGLADSDTQYF
16 TRBJ2-3 TRBV7-9 - TGTGCCAGCACCCTGGGGCATCTAAAGATGACAGATACGCAGTATTTT CASTLGHLKMTDTQYF
16 TRBJ2-2 TRBV7-8 TRBD1 TGTGCCAGCAGCTTAGTGGTGTCCAGGGGGACCGGGGAGCTGTTTTTT CASSLVVSRGTGELFF
15 TRBJ1-6 TRBV25-1 - TGTGCCAGCAGTGAATATTCAGGGGACGGATCACCCCTCCACTTT CASSEYSGDGSPLHF
13 TRBJ1-2 TRBV6-1 - TGTGCCAGCAGTGAGCGGGGGAGCTATGGCTACACCTTC CASSERGSYGYTF
15 TRBJ1-1 TRBV5-1 - TGCGCCAGCAGCTTGGATACGTCGGTGTACACTGAAGCTTTCTTT CASSLDTSVYTEAFF
15 TRBJ2-1 TRBV29-1 TRBD1 TGCAGCGCTAAGCCCCCAGGGGGCGTTTACAATGAGCAGTTCTTC CSAKPPGGVYNEQFF
16 TRBJ1-5 TRBV27 TRBD1 TGTGCCAGCAGTTTACTGGGACAGGGCCGTAATCAGCCCCAGCATTTT CASSLLGQGRNQPQHF
14 TRBJ2-2 TRBV28 - TGTGCCAGCAGTTCGACAGGGAACACCGGGGAGCTGTTTTTT CASSSTGNTGELFF
16 TRBJ2-7 TRBV28 TRBD1 TGTGCCAGCAGCGGGACAGGGGGGCCCCACTCCTACGAGCAGTACTTC CASSGTGGPHSYEQYF
14 TRBJ2-7 TRBV10-3 TRBD1 TGTGCCATCACTAGGACAGGAAGCGCCTACGAGCAGTACTTC CAITRTGSAYEQYF
13 TRBJ1-2 TRBV19 TRBD1 TGTGCCAGTAGTGCCCGGACAGGCTATGGCTACACCTTC CASSARTGYGYTF
14 TRBJ1-2 TRBV27 - TGTGCCAGCAGTTTGACAGGTTGGGGCTATGGCTACACCTTC CASSLTGWGYGYTF
16 TRBJ1-4 TRBV9 TRBD1 TGTGCCAGCAGCGCAAGACCGGGACAGGGAAGTGGGAAACTGTTTTTT CASSARPGQGSGKLFF
14 TRBJ2-3 TRBV6-5 - TGTGCCAGTAGCAGGCGGGACCGCACAGATACGCAGTATTTT CASSRRDRTDTQYF
16 TRBJ2-3 TRBV9 TRBD2 TGTGCCAGCAGCGTAGGGCTAGCGGGACGCACAGATACGCAGTATTTT CASSVGLAGRTDTQYF
14 TRBJ2-1 TRBV28 - TGTGCCAGCACAATTACAGACATCGCCAATGAGCAGTTCTTC CASTITDIANEQFF
16 TRBJ1-2 TRBV19 - TGTGCCAGTCCTCGGGCAGACCCAGGGCCTAACTATGGCTACACCTTC CASPRADPGPNYGYTF
14 TRBJ2-7 TRBV6-5 - TGTGCCAGCAGTTACCTAGAGACCTCCTACGAGCAGTACTTC CASSYLETSYEQYF
12 TRBJ2-7 TRBV5-4 - TGTGCCAGCAGCGTGGACAGCTACGAGCAGTACTTC CASSVDSYEQYF
14 TRBJ2-3 TRBV18 TRBD2 TGTGCCAGCGGTGGGACTAGCATCCCAGATACGCAGTATTTT CASGGTSIPDTQYF
17 TRBJ2-2 TRBV4-2 TRBD2 TGTGCCAGCAGCCCTCCCGGCCTAGCGGGAGAAGTGGGGGAGCTGTTTTTT CASSPPGLAGEVGELFF
15 TRBJ1-2 TRBV30 - TGTGCCTGGAGTCCCCGACAGAGAGCTAACTATGGCTACACCTTC CAWSPRQRANYGYTF
12 TRBJ2-7 TRBV5-1 - TGCGCCAGCAGCTTGAAGGGGTACGAGCAGTACTTC CASSLKGYEQYF
16 TRBJ2-3 TRBV9 TRBD2 TGTGCCAGCAGTGAGAGAGGGACTAGCGGAGCAGATACGCAGTATTTT CASSERGTSGADTQYF
15 TRBJ2-1 TRBV27 TRBD2 TGTGCCAGCAGCGTACTAGCGGGAGTCCGCAATGAGCAGTTCTTC CASSVLAGVRNEQFF
15 TRBJ2-7 TRBV7-2 TRBD1 TGTGCCAGCAGCTTATCTGGGACAGGCTCCTACGAGCAGTACTTC CASSLSGTGSYEQYF
17 TRBJ2-1 TRBV18 TRBD2 TGTGCCAGCTCACCTTCGGCGAGGACTAGCGGGAGAAATGAGCAGTTCTTC CASSPSARTSGRNEQFF